This is a list of T cell receptor beta chains from one sample in a study of cytomegalovirus exposure and HLA in healthy donors. Produced via immunoSEQ multiplex PCR; TCRdb's table is partial and in-frame only. The repertoire holds about 160,000 clones, with about 80% as singletons. Sequenced input: PBMCs. The receptors were gathered from a young man in good health and CMV-seronegative. CDR3s leave out the opening cysteine and the closing phenylalanine or tryptophan. The order of the fields is CDR3 length, J gene, V gene, CDR3 protein.

11 | TRBJ1-1 | TRBV5-8 | ASSLTGYYEAF
8 | TRBJ2-7 | TRBV29-1 | SVYRGEQY
10 | TRBJ1-1 | TRBV19 | ASSRGTGRAF
12 | TRBJ1-5 | TRBV18 | ASSPTGDNQPQH
14 | TRBJ2-7 | TRBV7-9 | ASSLAAGTGLLGQY
15 | TRBJ2-2 | TRBV7-4 | ASSLRQGYSNTGELF
12 | TRBJ1-2 | TRBV9 | ASSVVNSLDGYT
12 | TRBJ2-7 | TRBV6-4 | ASSLSGRRCEQY
16 | TRBJ2-2 | TRBV5-1 | ASSPSGTSGRAGGELF
13 | TRBJ1-1 | TRBV11-2 | ASSLTQGEYTEAF
13 | TRBJ2-5 | TRBV30 | AWSAWTDSGETQY
12 | TRBJ2-4 | TRBV7-2 | ASSLGIAKNIQY